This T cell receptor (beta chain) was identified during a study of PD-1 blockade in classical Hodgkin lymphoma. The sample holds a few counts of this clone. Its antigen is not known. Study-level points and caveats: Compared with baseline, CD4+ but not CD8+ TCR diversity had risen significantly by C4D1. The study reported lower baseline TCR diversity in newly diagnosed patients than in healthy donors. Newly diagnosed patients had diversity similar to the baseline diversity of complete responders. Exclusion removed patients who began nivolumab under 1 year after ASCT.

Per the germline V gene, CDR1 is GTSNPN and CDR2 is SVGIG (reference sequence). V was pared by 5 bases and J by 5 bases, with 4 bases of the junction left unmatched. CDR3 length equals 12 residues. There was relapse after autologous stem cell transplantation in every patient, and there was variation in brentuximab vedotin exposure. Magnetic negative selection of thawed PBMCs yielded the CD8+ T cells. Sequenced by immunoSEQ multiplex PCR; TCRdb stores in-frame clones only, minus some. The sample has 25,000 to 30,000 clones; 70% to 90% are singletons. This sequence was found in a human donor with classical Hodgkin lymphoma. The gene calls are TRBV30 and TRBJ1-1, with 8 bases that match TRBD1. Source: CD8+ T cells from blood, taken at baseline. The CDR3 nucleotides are TGTGCCTGGTGGACAGGGTGGACTGAAGCTTTCTTT. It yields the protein CAWWTGWTEAFF.